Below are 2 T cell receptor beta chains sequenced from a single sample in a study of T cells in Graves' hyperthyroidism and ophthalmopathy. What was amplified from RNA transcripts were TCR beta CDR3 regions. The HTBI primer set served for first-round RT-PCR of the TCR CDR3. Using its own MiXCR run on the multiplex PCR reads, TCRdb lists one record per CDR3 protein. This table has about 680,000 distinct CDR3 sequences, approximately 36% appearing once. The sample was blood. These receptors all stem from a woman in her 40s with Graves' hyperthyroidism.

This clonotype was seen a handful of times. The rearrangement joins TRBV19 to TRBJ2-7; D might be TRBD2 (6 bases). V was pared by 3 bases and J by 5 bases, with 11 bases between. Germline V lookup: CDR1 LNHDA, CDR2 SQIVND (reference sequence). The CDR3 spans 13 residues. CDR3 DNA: TGTGCCAGTAGTATGACTAGTTCCCACGAGCAGTACTTC. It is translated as CASSMTSSHEQYF. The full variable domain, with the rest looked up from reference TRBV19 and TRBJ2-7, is DGGITQSPKYLFRKEGQNVTLSCEQNLNHDAMYWYRQDPGQGLRLIYYSQIVNDFQKGDIAEGYSVSREKKESFPLTVTSAQKNPTAFYLCASSMTSSHEQYFGPGTRLTVT.

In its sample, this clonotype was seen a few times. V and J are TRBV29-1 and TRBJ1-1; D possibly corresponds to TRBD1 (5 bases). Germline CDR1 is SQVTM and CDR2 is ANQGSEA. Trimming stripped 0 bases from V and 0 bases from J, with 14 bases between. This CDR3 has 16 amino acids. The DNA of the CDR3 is TGCAGCGTTGAAGAAGAACGGGGGATCATGAACACTGAAGCTTTCTTT. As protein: CSVEEERGIMNTEAFF.